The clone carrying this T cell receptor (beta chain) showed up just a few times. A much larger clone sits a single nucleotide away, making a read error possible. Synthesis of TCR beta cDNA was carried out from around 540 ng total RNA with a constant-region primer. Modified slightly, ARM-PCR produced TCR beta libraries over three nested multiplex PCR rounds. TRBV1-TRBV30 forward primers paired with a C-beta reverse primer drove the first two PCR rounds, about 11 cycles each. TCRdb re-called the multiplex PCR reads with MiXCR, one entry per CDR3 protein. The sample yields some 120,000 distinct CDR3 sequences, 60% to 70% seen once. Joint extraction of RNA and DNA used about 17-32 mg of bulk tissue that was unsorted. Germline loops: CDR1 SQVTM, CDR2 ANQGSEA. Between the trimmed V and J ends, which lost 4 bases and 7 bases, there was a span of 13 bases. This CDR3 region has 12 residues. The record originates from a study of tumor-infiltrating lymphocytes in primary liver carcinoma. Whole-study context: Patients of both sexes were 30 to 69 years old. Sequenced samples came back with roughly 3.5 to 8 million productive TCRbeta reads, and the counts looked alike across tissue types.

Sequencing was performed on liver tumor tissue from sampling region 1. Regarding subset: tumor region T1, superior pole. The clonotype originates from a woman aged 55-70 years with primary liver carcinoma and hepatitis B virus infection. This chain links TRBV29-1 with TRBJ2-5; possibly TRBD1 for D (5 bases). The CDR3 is CSVGDSRGTQYF. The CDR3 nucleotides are TGCAGCGTTGGTGACAGCAGAGGGACCCAGTACTTC.